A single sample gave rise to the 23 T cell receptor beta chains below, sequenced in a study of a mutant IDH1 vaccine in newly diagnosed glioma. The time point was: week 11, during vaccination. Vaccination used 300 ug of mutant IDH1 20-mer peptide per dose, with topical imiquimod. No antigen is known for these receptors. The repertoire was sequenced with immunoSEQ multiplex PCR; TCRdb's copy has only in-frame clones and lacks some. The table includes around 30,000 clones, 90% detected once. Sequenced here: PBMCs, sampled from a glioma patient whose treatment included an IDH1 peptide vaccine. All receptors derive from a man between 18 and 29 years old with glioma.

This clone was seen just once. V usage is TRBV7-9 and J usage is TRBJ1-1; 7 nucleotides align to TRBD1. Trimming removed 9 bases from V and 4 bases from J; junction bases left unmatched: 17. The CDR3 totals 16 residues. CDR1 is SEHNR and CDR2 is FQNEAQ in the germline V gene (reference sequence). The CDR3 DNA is TGTGCCAGTCGGAGGGGAACAGGGGCGGAGGGCACTGAAGCTTTCTTT. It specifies CASRRGTGAEGTEAFF.

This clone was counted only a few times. As DNA, the CDR3 is TGTGCCAGCAGCTCATCACTAGCGGGAGGTGCAGATACGCAGTATTTT. It encodes CASSSSLAGGADTQYF. V usage is TRBV5-4 and J usage is TRBJ2-3, with TRBD2 matching 12 bases. The ends lost 3 bases at V and 4 bases at J; junction bases unmatched: 6. The CDR3 contains 16 residues. The germline gives CDR1 SGHNT, CDR2 YYREEE (reference sequence).

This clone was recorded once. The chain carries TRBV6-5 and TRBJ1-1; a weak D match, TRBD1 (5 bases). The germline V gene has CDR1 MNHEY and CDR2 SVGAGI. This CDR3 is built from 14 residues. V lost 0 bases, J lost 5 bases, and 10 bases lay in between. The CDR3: CASSYSGGDTEAFF. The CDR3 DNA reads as TGTGCCAGCAGTTACTCGGGGGGGGATACTGAAGCTTTCTTT.

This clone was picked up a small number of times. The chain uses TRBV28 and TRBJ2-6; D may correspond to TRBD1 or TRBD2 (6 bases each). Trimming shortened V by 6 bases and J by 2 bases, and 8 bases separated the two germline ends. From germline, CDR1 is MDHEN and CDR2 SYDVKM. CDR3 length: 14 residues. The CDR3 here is CASREGAGANVLTF. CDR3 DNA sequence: TGTGCCAGCAGGGAGGGGGCTGGGGCCAACGTCCTGACTTTC.

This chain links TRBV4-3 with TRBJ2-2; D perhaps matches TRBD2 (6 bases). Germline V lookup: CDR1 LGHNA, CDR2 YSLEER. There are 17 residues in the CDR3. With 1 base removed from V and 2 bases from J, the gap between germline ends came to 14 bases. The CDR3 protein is CASSQVWRGGNTGELFF. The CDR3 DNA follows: TGCGCCAGCAGCCAAGTTTGGCGGGGCGGTAACACCGGGGAGCTGTTTTTT.

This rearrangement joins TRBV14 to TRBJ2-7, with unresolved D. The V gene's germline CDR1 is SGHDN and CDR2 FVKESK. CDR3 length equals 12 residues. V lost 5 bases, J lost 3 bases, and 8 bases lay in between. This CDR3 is CASSFPRYEQYF. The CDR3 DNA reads TGTGCCAGCAGCTTCCCCCGCTACGAGCAGTACTTC.

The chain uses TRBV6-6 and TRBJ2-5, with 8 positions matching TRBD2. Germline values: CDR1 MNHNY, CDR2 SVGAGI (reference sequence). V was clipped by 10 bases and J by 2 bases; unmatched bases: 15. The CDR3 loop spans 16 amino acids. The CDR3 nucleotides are TGTGCCACCTCAGCGGGAGTCCTCAGGAGGCAAGAGACCCAGTACTTC. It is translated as CATSAGVLRRQETQYF.

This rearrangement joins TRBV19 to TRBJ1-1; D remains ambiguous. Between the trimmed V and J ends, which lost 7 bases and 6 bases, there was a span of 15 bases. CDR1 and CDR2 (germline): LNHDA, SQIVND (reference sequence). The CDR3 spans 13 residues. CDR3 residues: CASTNRGFPEAFF. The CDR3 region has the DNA TGTGCCAGTACTAATCGAGGGTTCCCTGAAGCTTTCTTT.

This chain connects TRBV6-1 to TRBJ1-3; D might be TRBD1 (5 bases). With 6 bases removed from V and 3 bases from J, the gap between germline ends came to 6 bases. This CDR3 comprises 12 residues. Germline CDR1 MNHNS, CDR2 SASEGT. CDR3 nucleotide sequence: TGTGCCAGCAGCAGGGTTGGAAACACCATATATTTT. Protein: CASSRVGNTIYF.

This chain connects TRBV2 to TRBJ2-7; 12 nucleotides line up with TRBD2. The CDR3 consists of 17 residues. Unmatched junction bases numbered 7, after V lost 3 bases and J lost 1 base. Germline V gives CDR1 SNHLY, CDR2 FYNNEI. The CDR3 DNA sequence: TGTGCCAGCAGTGAGGCTAGCGGGAGGGCCCCATCCTACGAGCAGTACTTC. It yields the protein CASSEASGRAPSYEQYF.

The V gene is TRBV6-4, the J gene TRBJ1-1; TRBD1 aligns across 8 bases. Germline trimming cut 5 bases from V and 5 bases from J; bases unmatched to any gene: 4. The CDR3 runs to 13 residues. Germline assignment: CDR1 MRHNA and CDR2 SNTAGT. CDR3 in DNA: TGTGCCAGCAGTCTACAGGGGGGAACTGAAGCTTTCTTT. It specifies CASSLQGGTEAFF.

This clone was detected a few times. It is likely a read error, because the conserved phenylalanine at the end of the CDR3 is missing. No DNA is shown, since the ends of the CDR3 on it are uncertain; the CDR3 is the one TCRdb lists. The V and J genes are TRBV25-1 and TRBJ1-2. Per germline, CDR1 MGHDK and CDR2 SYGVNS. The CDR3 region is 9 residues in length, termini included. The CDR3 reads CASSGRTAP.

The CDR3 DNA is TGTGCCAGCAGTTTGTCAGGGGGGGGCTATGGCTACACCTTC. Its translation is CASSLSGGGYGYTF. This chain uses TRBV28 with TRBJ1-2; TRBD1 agrees at 7 bases. Germline V lookup: CDR1 MDHEN, CDR2 SYDVKM. V lost 3 bases, J lost 4 bases, and 5 bases stayed unmatched. CDR3 length: 14 amino acids.

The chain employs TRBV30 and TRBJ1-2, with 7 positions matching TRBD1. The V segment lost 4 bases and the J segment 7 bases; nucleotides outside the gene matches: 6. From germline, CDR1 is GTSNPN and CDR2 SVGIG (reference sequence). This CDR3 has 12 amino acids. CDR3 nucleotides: TGTGCCTGGATAACAGGGGCCGGTGGCTACACCTTC. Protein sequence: CAWITGAGGYTF. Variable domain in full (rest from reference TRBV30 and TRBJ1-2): SQTIHQWPATLVQPVGSPLSLECTVEGTSNPNLYWYRQAAGRGLQLLFYSVGIGQISSEVPQNLSASRPQDRQFILSSKKLLLSDSGFYLCAWITGAGGYTFGSGTRLTVV.

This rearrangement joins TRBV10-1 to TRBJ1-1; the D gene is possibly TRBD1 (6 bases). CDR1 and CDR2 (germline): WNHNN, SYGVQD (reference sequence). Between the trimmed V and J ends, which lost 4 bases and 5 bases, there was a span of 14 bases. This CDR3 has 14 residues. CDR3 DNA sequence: TGCGCCAGCAGTGCAGGGGCGACGAGGACTGAAGCTTTCTTT. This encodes CASSAGATRTEAFF.

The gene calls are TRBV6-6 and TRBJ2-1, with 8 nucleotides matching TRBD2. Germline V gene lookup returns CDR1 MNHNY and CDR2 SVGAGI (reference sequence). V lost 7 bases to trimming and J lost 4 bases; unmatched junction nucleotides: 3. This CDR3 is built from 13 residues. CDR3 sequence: CASTTSGYNEQFF. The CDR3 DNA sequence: TGTGCCAGCACTACTAGCGGATACAATGAGCAGTTCTTC.

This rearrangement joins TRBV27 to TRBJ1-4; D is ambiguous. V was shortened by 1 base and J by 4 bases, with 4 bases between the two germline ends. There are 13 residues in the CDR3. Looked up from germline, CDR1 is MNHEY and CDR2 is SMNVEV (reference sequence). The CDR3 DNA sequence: TGTGCCAGCAGTTTATGGCGTAATGAAAAACTGTTTTTT. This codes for CASSLWRNEKLFF.

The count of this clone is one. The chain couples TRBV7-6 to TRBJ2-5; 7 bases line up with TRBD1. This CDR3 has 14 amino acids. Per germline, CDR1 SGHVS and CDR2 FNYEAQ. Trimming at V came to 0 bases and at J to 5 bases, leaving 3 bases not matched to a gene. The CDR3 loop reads CASSLAGGLETQYF. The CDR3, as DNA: TGTGCCAGCAGCTTAGCAGGGGGCTTGGAGACCCAGTACTTC. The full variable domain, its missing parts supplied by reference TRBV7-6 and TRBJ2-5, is GAGVSQSPRYKVTKRGQDVALRCDPISGHVSLYWYRQALGQGPEFLTYFNYEAQQDKSGLPNDRFSAERPEGSISTLTIQRTEQRDSAMYRCASSLAGGLETQYFGPGTRLLVL.

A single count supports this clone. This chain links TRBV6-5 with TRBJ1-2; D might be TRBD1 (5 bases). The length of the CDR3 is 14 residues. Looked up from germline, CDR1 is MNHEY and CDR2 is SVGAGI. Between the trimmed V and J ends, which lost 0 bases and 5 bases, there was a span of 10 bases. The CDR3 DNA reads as TGTGCCAGCAGTTACTCACAGGCGCCTTATGGCTACACCTTC. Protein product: CASSYSQAPYGYTF.

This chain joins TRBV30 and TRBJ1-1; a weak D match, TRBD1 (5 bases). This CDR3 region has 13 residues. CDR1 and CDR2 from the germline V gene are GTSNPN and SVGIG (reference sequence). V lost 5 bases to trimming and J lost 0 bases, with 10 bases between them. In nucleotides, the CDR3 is TGTGCCTGGTACAGGACCCTGAACACTGAAGCTTTCTTT. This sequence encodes CAWYRTLNTEAFF.

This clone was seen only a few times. The CDR3 loop is CAWSVFRADGYTF. Written as DNA, the CDR3 is TGTGCCTGGAGTGTATTCAGGGCAGATGGCTACACCTTC. J is TRBJ1-2 and V is TRBV30; D is possibly TRBD1 (5 bases). CDR1 is GTSNPN, CDR2 SVGIG, per germline (reference sequence). With 0 bases removed from V and 6 bases from J, the gap between germline ends came to 11 bases. This CDR3 contains 13 residues.

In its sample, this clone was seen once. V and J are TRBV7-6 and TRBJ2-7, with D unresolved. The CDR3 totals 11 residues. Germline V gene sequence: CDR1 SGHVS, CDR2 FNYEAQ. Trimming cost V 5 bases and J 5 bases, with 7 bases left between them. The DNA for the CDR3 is TGTGCCAGCAGCCGATACAACGAGCAGTACTTC. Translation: CASSRYNEQYF.

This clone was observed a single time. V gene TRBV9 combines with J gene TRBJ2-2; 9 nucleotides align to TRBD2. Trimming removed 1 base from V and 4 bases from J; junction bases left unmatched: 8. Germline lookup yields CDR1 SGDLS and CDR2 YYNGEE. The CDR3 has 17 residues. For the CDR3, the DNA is TGTGCCAGCAGCGTATCGGGCGGGAGGGAAGGCACCGGGGAGCTGTTTTTT. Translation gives CASSVSGGREGTGELFF. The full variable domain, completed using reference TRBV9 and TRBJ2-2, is DSGVTQTPKHLITATGQRVTLRCSPRSGDLSVYWYQQSLDQGLQFLIQYYNGEERAKGNILERFSAQQFPDLHSELNLSSLELGDSALYFCASSVSGGREGTGELFFGEGSRLTVL.